Reported below is one TCR beta chain. Its antigen is unknown. The data stem from a study of T cells in Graves' hyperthyroidism and ophthalmopathy. At the level of the study: Peripheral blood was collected at initial diagnosis, before any treatment. Notes on the study in general: The model anticipated ophthalmopathy a median approximately 6.6 months pre-onset. Peripheral blood also featured most of the thyroid clonotypes expanded above 0.001.

TCR beta CDR3 sequences were amplified from RNA transcripts. The HTBI set primed first-round TCR CDR3 RT-PCR. TCRdb passed the multiplex PCR reads through MiXCR, listing each CDR3 protein once. The data hold hundreds of thousands of distinct CDR3 sequences, with more than 13% observed a single time. The length of the CDR3 is 14 residues. V was shortened by 1 base and J by 5 bases, with 9 bases between the two germline ends. Germline CDR1 is MNHEY and CDR2 is SVGEGT. The receptor comes from a man aged 50-60 years with Graves' ophthalmopathy. What was sequenced was blood. The V call is TRBV6-2 or TRBV6-3, the J call TRBJ2-1; D gene uncertain. The CDR3 protein is CASSYLGCNNEQFF. CDR3 DNA: TGTGCCAGCAGTTACTTAGGGTGCAACAATGAGCAGTTCTTC.